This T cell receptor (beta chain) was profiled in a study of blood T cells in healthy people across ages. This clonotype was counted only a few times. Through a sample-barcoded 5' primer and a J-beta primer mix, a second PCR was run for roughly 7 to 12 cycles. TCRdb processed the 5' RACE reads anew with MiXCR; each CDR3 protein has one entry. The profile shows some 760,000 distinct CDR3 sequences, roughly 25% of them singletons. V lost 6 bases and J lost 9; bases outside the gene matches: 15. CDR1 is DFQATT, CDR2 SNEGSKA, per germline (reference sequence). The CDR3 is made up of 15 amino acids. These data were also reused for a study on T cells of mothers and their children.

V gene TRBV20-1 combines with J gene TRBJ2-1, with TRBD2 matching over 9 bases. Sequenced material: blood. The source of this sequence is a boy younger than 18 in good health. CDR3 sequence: CSAEVSGSEFAEQFF. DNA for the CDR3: TGCAGTGCAGAAGTTAGCGGGAGCGAATTCGCTGAGCAGTTCTTC.